The sequence of this TCR beta chain was determined in a study of post-analysis software for immune sequencing data. cDNA libraries of TCR beta carried unique molecular identifiers. Each CDR3 protein is one row after TCRdb ran MiXCR on the PCR reads. The data contain around 160,000 distinct CDR3 sequences, about 34% of them singletons. Germline loops: CDR1 DFQATT, CDR2 SNEGSKA (reference sequence). The CDR3 is 16 residues long. Unmatched junction bases numbered 9, after V lost 3 bases and J lost 1 base. This receptor was taken from a girl between 10 and 17 years old with multiple sclerosis. The source was blood, collected after autologous hematopoietic stem cell transplantation. The V and J genes are TRBV20-1 and TRBJ2-4; 7 nucleotides align to TRBD2. The CDR3 region has the DNA TGCAGTGCTAGGCCTTCGGGGCGGGGGGCCAAAAACATTCAGTACTTC. Translation gives CSARPSGRGAKNIQYF.